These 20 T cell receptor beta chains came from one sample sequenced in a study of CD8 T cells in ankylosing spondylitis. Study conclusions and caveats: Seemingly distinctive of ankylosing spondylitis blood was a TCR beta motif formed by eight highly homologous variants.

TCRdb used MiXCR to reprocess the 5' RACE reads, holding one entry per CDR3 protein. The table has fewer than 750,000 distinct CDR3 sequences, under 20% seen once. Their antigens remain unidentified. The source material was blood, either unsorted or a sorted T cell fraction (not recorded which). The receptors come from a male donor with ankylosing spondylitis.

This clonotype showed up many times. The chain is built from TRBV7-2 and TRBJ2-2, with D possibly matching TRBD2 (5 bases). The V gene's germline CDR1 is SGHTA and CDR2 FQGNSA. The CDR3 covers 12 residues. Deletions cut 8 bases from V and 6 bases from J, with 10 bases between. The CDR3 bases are TGTGCCAGCGGACTTCAGGCCGGGGAGCTGTTTTTT. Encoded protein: CASGLQAGELFF.

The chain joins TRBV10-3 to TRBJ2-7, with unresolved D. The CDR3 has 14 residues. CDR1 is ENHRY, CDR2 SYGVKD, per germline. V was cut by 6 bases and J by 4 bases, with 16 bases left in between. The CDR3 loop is CAIRRDPAGYEQYF. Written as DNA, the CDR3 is TGTGCCATCAGACGAGACCCGGCCGGTTACGAGCAGTACTTC.

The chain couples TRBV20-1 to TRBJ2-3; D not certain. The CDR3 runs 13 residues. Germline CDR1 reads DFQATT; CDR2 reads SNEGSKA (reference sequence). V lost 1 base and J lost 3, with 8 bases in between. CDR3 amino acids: CSARVVVTDTQYF. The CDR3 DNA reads TGCAGTGCTAGAGTGGTAGTGACAGATACGCAGTATTTT.

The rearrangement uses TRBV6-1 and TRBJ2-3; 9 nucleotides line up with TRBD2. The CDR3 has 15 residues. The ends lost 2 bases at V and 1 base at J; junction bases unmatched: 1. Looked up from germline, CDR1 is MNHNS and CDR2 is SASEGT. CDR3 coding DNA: TGTGCCAGCAGTGAACTAGCGGGGTGCACAGATACGCAGTATTTT. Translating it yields CASSELAGCTDTQYF.

The CDR3 sequence is CSARERTGDNEQFF. The DNA for the CDR3 is TGCAGTGCTAGAGAGAGGACAGGGGACAATGAGCAGTTCTTC. The rearrangement uses TRBV20-1 and TRBJ2-1; 9 bases map to TRBD1. Germline V gene data show CDR1 as DFQATT and CDR2 as SNEGSKA (reference sequence). The ends lost 0 bases at V and 5 bases at J; junction bases unmatched: 2. The CDR3 consists of 14 residues.

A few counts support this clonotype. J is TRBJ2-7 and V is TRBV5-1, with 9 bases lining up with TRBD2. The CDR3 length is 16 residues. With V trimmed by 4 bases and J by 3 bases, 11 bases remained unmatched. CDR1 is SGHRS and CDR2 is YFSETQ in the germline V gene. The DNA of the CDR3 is TGCGCCAGCAGCCCCTTGGCTAGCGGGAAGATCTACGAGCAGTACTTC. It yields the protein CASSPLASGKIYEQYF. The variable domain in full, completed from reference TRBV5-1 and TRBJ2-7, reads KAGVTQTPRYLIKTRGQQVTLSCSPISGHRSVSWYQQTPGQGLQFLFEYFSETQRNKGNFPGRFSGRQFSNSRSEMNVSTLELGDSALYLCASSPLASGKIYEQYFGPGTRLTVT.

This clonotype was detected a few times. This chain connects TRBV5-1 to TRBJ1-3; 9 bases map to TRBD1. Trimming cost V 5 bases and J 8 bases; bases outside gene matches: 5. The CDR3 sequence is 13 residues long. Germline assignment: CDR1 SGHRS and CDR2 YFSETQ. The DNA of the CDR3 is TGCGCCAGCAGGACGACAGGGGGGCACACCATATATTTT. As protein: CASRTTGGHTIYF.

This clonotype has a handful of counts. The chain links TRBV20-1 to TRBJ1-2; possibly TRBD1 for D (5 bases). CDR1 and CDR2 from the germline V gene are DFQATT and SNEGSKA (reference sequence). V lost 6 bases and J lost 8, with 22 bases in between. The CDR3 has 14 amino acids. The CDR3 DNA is TGCAGTGCCAGCCTAGACAGCCAGGGAGGCGGCTACACCTTC. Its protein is CSASLDSQGGGYTF.

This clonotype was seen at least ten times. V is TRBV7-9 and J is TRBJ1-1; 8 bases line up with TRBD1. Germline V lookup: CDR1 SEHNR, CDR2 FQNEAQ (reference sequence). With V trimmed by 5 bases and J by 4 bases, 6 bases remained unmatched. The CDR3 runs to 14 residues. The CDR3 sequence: CASSRTGLSTEAFF. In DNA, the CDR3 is TGTGCCAGCAGCAGGACAGGGTTGAGCACTGAAGCTTTCTTT.

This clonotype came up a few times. CDR3 sequence: CASSQASSTDTQYF. As DNA, the CDR3 is TGTGCCAGCAGCCAAGCCTCTAGCACAGATACGCAGTATTTT. V gene TRBV3-1 combines with J gene TRBJ2-3; D gene unclear. V was trimmed by 1 base and J by 0 bases, leaving 5 bases between them. The CDR3 covers 14 residues. The germline CDR1 and CDR2 sequences are LGHDT and YNNKEL (reference sequence).

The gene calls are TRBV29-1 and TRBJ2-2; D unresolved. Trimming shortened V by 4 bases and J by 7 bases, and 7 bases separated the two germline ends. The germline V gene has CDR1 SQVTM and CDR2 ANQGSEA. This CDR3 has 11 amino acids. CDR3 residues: CSVVYGGELFF. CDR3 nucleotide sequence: TGCAGCGTTGTGTATGGCGGGGAGCTGTTTTTT.

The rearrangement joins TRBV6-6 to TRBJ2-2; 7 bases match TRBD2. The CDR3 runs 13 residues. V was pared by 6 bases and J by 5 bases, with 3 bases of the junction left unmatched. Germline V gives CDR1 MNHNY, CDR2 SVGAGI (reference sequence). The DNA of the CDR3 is TGTGCCAGCAGAATCGGGAGGACCGGGGAGCTGTTTTTT. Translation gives CASRIGRTGELFF.

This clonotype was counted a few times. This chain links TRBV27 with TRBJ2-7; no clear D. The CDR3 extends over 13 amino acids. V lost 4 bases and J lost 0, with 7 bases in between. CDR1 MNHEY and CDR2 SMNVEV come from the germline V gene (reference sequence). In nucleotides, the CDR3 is TGTGCCAGCAGTTCCATCCGCTCCTACGAGCAGTACTTC. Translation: CASSSIRSYEQYF.

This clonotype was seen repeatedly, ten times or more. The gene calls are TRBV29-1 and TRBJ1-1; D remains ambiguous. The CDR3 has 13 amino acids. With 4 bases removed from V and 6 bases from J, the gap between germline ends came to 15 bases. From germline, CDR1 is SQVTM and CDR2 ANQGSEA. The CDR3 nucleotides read TGCAGCGTTGGTTACGCGGTCCCCCCTGAAGCTTTCTTT. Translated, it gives CSVGYAVPPEAFF.

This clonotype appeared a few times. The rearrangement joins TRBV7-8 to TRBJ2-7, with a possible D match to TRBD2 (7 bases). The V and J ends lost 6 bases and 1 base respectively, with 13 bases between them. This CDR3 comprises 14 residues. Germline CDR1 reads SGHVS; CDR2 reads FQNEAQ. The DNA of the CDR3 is TGTGCCAGCAGAGGGGGGGGAGTATCCTACGAGCAGTACTTC. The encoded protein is CASRGGGVSYEQYF.

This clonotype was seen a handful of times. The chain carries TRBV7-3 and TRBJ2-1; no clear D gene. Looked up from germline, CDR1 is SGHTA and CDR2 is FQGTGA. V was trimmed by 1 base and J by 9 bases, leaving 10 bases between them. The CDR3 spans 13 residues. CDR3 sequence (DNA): TGTGCCAGCAGCTTAATAAGTTCCGGTGAGCAGTTCTTC. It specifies CASSLISSGEQFF.

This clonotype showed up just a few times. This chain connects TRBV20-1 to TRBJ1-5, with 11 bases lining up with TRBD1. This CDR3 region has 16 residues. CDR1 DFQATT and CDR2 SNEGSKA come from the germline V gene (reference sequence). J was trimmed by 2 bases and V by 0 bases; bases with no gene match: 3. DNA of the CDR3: TGCAGTGCTAGAGAGGACAGGGGGCGGGGCAATCAGCCCCAGCATTTT. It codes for CSAREDRGRGNQPQHF.

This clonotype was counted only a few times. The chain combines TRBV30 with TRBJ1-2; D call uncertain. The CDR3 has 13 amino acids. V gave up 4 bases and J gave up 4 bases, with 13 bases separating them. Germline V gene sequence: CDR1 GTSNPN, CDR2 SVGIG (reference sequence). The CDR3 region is CAWTGGDPYGYTF. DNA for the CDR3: TGTGCCTGGACGGGCGGAGACCCCTATGGCTACACCTTC.

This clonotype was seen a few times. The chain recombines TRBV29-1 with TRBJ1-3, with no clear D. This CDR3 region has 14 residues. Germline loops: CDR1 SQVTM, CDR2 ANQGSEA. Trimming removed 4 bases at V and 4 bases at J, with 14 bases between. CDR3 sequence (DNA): TGCAGCGTTGGAGCTTATGATGGAGGAAACACCATATATTTT. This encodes CSVGAYDGGNTIYF. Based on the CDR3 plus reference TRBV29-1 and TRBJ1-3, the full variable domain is SAVISQKPSRDICQRGTSLTIQCQVDSQVTMMFWYRQQPGQSLTLIATANQGSEATYESGFVIDKFPISRPNLTFSTLTVSNMSPEDSSIYLCSVGAYDGGNTIYFGEGSWLTVV.

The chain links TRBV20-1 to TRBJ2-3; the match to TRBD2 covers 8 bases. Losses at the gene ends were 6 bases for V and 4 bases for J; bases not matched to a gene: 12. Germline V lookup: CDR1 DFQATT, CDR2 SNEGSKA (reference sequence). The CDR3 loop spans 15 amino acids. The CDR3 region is CSAMGSGRGSDTQYF. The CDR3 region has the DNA TGCAGTGCCATGGGCAGCGGGAGAGGCTCAGATACGCAGTATTTT.